The 17 T cell receptor beta chains below were found in one sample sequenced in a study of regulatory T cells in long-lasting Graves disease (dated by TCRdb to the early 2020s). The intended sense of this specimen's time point label: newly diagnosed GD, antithyroid drugs for less than 3 months. For both TCR sequencing and RNA sequencing, RNA was extracted from PBMCs using TRIzol. Receptor libraries were prepared by multiplex PCR. TCRdb records Illumina HiSeq 4000 as the sequencer. TCR beta libraries were built with iRepertoire HTBI primers and Arm-PCR amplification of CDR3 regions. Starting from the raw public reads, TCRdb applied fastp trimming at Q25, assembled clones with MiXCR and retained in-frame beta chains. Each CDR3 protein gets just one entry, which takes the most common genes and DNA from the rows behind it. Recorded for this sample are under 300,000 distinct CDR3 sequences; 20% of them occurred a single time. The top ten clonotypes cover over 11% of the sample.

The sample in question was peripheral blood mononuclear cells (PBMCs), obtained at new diagnosis, from a patient treated with antithyroid drugs. These receptors were collected from a female donor with Graves disease.

The CDR3 nucleotides read TGTGCCAGCAGACCGGGACAGCTCAACACCGGGGAGCTGTTTTTT. Translated, it gives CASRPGQLNTGELFF. J is TRBJ2-2 and V is TRBV6-4; the match to TRBD1 covers 7 bases. The CDR3 has 15 amino acids. After removal of 6 bases from V and 2 bases from J, the junction contained 6 bases not matched to a gene. The V gene's germline CDR1 is MRHNA and CDR2 SNTAGT.

This clonotype was detected many times. The chain has TRBV18 and TRBJ2-5; tentatively, D is TRBD1 (5 bases). The V end was cut by 1 base, the J end by 1 base, with 13 bases between. CDR1 and CDR2 (germline): KGHSH, LQKENI. The CDR3 sequence is 16 residues long. CDR3 sequence reads: CASSPRVGHSQETQYF. For the CDR3, the DNA is TGTGCCAGCTCACCACGAGTAGGACACAGCCAAGAGACCCAGTACTTC.

There are a few counts of this clonotype. The J gene is TRBJ1-5, the V gene TRBV7-2; D perhaps matches TRBD1 (5 bases). The CDR3 spans 13 residues. Trimming left V 4 bases short and J 10 bases short, with 14 bases between. CDR1 SGHTA and CDR2 FQGNSA come from the germline V gene. CDR3 sequence reads: CASSSYPQGPQHF. For the CDR3, the DNA is TGTGCCAGCAGCTCTTACCCCCAGGGACCCCAGCATTTT.

On this clonotype: Only one base separates this from a far larger clonotype, so it likely reflects a read error. V usage is TRBV2 and J usage is TRBJ2-1; 13 nucleotides agree with TRBD2. CDR1 and CDR2 (germline): SNHLY, FYNNEI. V dropped 6 bases and J dropped 7; count of bases not matched to a gene: 9. There are 16 residues in the CDR3. CDR3 bases: TGTGCCAGCAGCAGCGGACTAGCGGGAGCTGGGAATGAGCAGTTCTTC. As protein: CASSSGLAGAGNEQFF.

Concerning this clonotype: Just one base apart from a much larger clone, this may be a read error. No conserved phenylalanine or tryptophan is present at the end of the CDR3, so a read error is the likely explanation. The chain recombines TRBV18 with TRBJ1-1; D is unresolved. Germline CDR1 and CDR2: KGHSH and LQKENI. The V gene lost 4 bases and the J gene lost 2 bases, with 11 bases spanning the gap. CDR3 length: 14 residues. The CDR3 nucleotides read TGTGCCAGCTCACAAAACGAGGGCAACACTGAAGCTTTCATT. Its protein product is CASSQNEGNTEAFI.

This clonotype was seen a few times. The chain carries TRBV7-9 and TRBJ1-2; 8 nucleotides line up with TRBD1. The CDR3 covers 12 residues. V shed 3 bases and J 7 bases; nucleotides not matched to a gene: 1. Germline CDR1 reads SEHNR; CDR2 reads FQNEAQ (reference sequence). DNA for the CDR3: TGTGCCAGCAGCTTCGGACAGGGTGGCTACACCTTC. It codes for CASSFGQGGYTF.

This clonotype occurred many times. The genes are TRBV6-1 and TRBJ2-7, with TRBD2 identical over 11 bases. The length of the CDR3 is 15 residues. V dropped 7 bases and J dropped 4; count of bases not matched to a gene: 9. Per the germline V gene, CDR1 is MNHNS and CDR2 is SASEGT. DNA of the CDR3: TGTGCCAGCAACGATCCCGGGACTAGCGGTTACGAGCAGTACTTC. This sequence encodes CASNDPGTSGYEQYF.

At least ten counts were recorded for this clonotype. The V gene is TRBV10-3, the J gene TRBJ2-7; 14 nucleotides line up with TRBD2. The CDR3 loop spans 14 amino acids. The trim removed 6 bases at V and 3 bases at J, leaving 1 base unmatched. The germline V gene encodes CDR1 ENHRY and CDR2 SYGVKD. In DNA form, the CDR3 reads TGTGCCATCAGGGGGACTAGCGGGGGCTACGAGCAGTACTTC. As protein: CAIRGTSGGYEQYF.

The table lists this clonotype with many counts. In DNA, the CDR3 is TGTGCCAGCAGCTTATTGGGGGGGACCAGGGATACGCAGTATTTT. It codes for CASSLLGGTRDTQYF. This chain links TRBV7-9 with TRBJ2-3, with TRBD2 matching 7 bases. The length of the CDR3 is 15 residues. Trimming cost V 2 bases and J 6 bases; bases outside gene matches: 8. Germline V gene sequence: CDR1 SEHNR, CDR2 FQNEAQ (reference sequence).

This clonotype was counted many times. The rearrangement links TRBV2 to TRBJ1-1; D gene uncertain. Germline CDR1 is SNHLY and CDR2 is FYNNEI. The V end lost 9 bases, the J end lost 5 bases, and 13 bases lay between the germline ends. The CDR3 contains 12 residues. The CDR3 loop reads CASRDFGTEAFF. In DNA, the CDR3 is TGTGCCAGTAGGGATTTTGGGACTGAAGCTTTCTTT. Drawing the rest from reference TRBV2 and TRBJ1-1, the complete variable domain is EPEVTQTPSHQVTQMGQEVILRCVPISNHLYFYWYRQILGQKVEFLVSFYNNEISEKSEIFDDQFSVERPDGSNFTLKIRSTKLEDSAMYFCASRDFGTEAFFGQGTRLTVV.

On this clonotype: A far larger clone is only one base removed, so a read error is likely. Given the absence of the conserved phenylalanine or tryptophan at the CDR3 end, a read error is likely. This chain joins TRBV11-2 and TRBJ2-3, with D hard to call. The V gene lost 5 bases and the J gene lost 4 bases, with 10 bases spanning the gap. The CDR3 has 13 amino acids. Germline V gene lookup returns CDR1 SGHAT and CDR2 FQNNGV. The CDR3 loop is CASSRKDSDTQYS. The CDR3 DNA sequence: TGTGCCAGCAGCCGCAAAGATTCAGATACGCAGTATTCT.

This clonotype was recorded at least ten times. The chain recombines TRBV12-3 or TRBV12-4 with TRBJ2-5; the D gene is possibly TRBD2 (5 bases). V lost 1 base to trimming and J lost 3 bases, with 18 bases between them. The CDR3 contains 17 residues. CDR3 region: CASSLVPGVRAKETQYF. CDR3 nucleotides: TGTGCCAGCAGTTTAGTCCCCGGGGTCCGAGCTAAAGAGACCCAGTACTTC.

This clonotype was picked up many times. For the CDR3, the DNA is TGTGCCATCAGTGAGTCTGGACTAGCCGGTGAGCAGTACTTC. Translation: CAISESGLAGEQYF. The genes are TRBV10-3 and TRBJ2-7, with 8 bases lining up with TRBD2. CDR3 length equals 14 residues. Germline V gene sequence: CDR1 ENHRY, CDR2 SYGVKD. With V trimmed by 0 bases and J by 7 bases, 5 bases remained unmatched.

This clonotype has ten or more counts. As DNA, the CDR3 is TGTGCCAGCTCACCCGGGACAGGGGCATCTCAGCCCCAGCATTTT. It codes for CASSPGTGASQPQHF. V usage is TRBV18 and J usage is TRBJ1-5, with TRBD1 matching over 10 bases. The CDR3 is 15 amino acids. CDR1 is KGHSH and CDR2 is LQKENI in the germline V gene. J was trimmed by 6 bases and V by 3 bases; bases with no gene match: 5.

Ten or more counts support this clonotype. The chain combines TRBV5-4 with TRBJ2-3; 8 bases agree with TRBD2. CDR3 length: 16 residues. V was clipped by 0 bases and J by 0 bases; unmatched bases: 3. Germline CDR1 is SGHNT and CDR2 is YYREEE (reference sequence). CDR3 sequence reads: CASSLELAVSTDTQYF. Written as DNA, the CDR3 is TGTGCCAGCAGCTTGGAACTAGCGGTCAGCACAGATACGCAGTATTTT.

This clonotype was detected many times. V usage is TRBV29-1 and J usage is TRBJ1-1; D may be TRBD1 (6 bases). Looked up from germline, CDR1 is SQVTM and CDR2 is ANQGSEA. The CDR3 has 11 residues. The V end lost 4 bases, the J end lost 4 bases, and 7 bases lay between the germline ends. CDR3 bases: TGCAGCGTTGTCAGGGGCACTGAAGCTTTCTTT. It specifies CSVVRGTEAFF.

This clonotype has only a few counts. The chain joins TRBV7-2 to TRBJ1-3; D not resolved. Trimming removed 6 bases at V and 0 bases at J, with 18 bases between. Germline CDR1 is SGHTA and CDR2 is FQGNSA. The CDR3 covers 17 residues. The DNA for the CDR3 is TGTGCCAGCAGTCTTTTTGGCTCGGAGTACTCTGGAAACACCATATATTTT. Translating gives CASSLFGSEYSGNTIYF.